The T cell receptor (beta chain) under discussion was sequenced for a study of control samples from healthy donors and cancer patients. Profiled with immunoSEQ multiplex PCR; TCRdb holds only in-frame clones, not every one. The data show about 120,000 clones, over 85% seen once. CDR3 length equals 15 residues. Trimming removed 2 bases at V and 0 bases at J, with 10 bases between. Per the germline V gene, CDR1 is LNHDA and CDR2 is SQIVND (reference sequence). The sample consisted of blood. V gene TRBV19 combines with J gene TRBJ1-1, with D tentatively TRBD1 (5 bases). This TCR was recovered from a man between 18 and 29 years old in good health. CDR3 nucleotides: TGTGCCAGTAGTATATCAGGGTCCCTGAACACTGAAGCTTTCTTT. Its translation: CASSISGSLNTEAFF.